This T cell receptor (beta chain) was obtained from a study of blood T cell repertoires in COVID-19. The wider study: The origin of the acute and convalescent COVID-19 samples was the United States, Italy and Spain. The analysed material was cDNA or gDNA that came from T cells, B-cell-depleted T cells, or PBMCs.

In the source study's methods: Quantification of nucleated cells was approximated via reference gene primer amplification. Libraries were prepared by immunoSEQ multiplex PCR; TCRdb keeps only in-frame clonotypes and omits some of them. The DNA gave D and trimming, while V, J and clone size come from that table. The repertoire holds 100,000 or so clones, approximately 86% seen once, with approximately 6.8% in the top ten. V was clipped by 5 bases and J by 4 bases, with 20 bases between them. Germline assignment: CDR1 SGHAT and CDR2 FQNNGV. The CDR3 totals 16 residues. The chain joins TRBV11-2 to TRBJ1-2; a weak D match, TRBD1 (6 bases). The sequence derives from a man aged 55 to 70 with acute or convalescent COVID-19. Sequenced: peripheral blood. The CDR3 protein is CASSPPGTPRFYGYTF. The CDR3, as DNA: TGTGCCAGCAGCCCCCCGGGGACACCTCGTTTCTATGGCTACACCTTC.